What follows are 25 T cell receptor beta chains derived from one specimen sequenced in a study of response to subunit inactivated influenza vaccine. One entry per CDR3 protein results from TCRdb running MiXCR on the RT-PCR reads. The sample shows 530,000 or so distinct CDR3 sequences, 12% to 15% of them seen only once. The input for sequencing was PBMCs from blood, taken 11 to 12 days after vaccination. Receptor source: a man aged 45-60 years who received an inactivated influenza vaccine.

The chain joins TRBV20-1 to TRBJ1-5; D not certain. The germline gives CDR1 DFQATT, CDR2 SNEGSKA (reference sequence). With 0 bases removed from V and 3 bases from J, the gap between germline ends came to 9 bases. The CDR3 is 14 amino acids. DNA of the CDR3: TGCAGTGCTAGAGATTGGGGTAACAATCAGCCCCAGCATTTT. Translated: CSARDWGNNQPQHF.

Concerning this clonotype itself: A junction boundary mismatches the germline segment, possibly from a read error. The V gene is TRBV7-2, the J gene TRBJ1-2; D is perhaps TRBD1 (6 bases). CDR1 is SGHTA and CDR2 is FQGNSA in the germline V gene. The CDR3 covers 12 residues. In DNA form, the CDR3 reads TGTGCCATCAGCCCAAACAGGGCTGGCTACACCTTC. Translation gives CAISPNRAGYTF.

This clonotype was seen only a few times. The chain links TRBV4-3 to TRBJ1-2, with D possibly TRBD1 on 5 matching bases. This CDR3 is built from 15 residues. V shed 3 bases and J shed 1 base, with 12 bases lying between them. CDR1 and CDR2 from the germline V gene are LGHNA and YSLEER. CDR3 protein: CASSQGQALNYGYTF. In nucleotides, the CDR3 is TGCGCCAGCAGCCAGGGGCAGGCCCTTAACTATGGCTACACCTTC.

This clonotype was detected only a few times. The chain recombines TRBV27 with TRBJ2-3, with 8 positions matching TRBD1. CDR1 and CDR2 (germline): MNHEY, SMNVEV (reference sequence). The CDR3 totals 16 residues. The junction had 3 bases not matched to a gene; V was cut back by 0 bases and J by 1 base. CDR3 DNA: TGTGCCAGCAGTTTATCCCCACAGGGGGGCACAGATACGCAGTATTTT. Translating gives CASSLSPQGGTDTQYF.

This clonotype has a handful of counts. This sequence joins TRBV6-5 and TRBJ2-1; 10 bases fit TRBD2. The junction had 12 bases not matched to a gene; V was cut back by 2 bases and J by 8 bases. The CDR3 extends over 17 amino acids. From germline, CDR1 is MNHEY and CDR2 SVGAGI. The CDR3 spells CASSYGLASGRRYEQFF. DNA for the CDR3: TGTGCCAGCAGTTACGGGTTGGCTAGCGGGAGAAGGTATGAGCAGTTCTTC.

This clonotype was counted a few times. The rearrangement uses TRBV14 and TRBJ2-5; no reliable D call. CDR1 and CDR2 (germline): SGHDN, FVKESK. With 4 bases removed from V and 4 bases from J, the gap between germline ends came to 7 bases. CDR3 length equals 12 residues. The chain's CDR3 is CASSRQRETQYF. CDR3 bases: TGTGCCAGCAGCCGACAAAGAGAGACCCAGTACTTC.

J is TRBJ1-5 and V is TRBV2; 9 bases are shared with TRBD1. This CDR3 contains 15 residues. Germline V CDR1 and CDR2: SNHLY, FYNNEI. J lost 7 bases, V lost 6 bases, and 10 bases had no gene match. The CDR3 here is CASRPRTGARQPQHF. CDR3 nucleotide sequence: TGTGCCAGCAGACCTAGGACAGGGGCCCGACAGCCCCAGCATTTT.

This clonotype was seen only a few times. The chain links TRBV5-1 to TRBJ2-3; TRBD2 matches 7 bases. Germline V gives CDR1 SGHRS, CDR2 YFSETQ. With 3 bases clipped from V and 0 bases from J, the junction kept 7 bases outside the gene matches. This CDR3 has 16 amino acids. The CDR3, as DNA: TGCGCCAGCAGCTGGACCGGGACTATGAGCACAGATACGCAGTATTTT. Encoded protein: CASSWTGTMSTDTQYF.

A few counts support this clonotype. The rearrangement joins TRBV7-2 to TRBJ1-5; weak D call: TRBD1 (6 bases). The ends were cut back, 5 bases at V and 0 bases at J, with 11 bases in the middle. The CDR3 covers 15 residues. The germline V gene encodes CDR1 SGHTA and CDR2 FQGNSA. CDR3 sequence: CASSQTGYSNQPQHF. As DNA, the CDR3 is TGTGCCAGCAGCCAGACAGGTTATAGCAATCAGCCCCAGCATTTT. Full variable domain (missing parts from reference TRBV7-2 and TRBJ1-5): GAGVSQSPSNKVTEKGKDVELRCDPISGHTALYWYRQSLGQGLEFLIYFQGNSAPDKSGLPSDRFSAERTGGSVSTLTIQRTQQEDSAVYLCASSQTGYSNQPQHFGDGTRLSIL.

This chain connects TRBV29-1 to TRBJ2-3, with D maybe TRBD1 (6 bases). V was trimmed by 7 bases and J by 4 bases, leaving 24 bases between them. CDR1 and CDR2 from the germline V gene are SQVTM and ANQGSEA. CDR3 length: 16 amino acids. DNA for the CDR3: TGCAGCGCACGACCCAGGCAGGGGATAGGGGCAGATACGCAGTATTTT. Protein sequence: CSARPRQGIGADTQYF.

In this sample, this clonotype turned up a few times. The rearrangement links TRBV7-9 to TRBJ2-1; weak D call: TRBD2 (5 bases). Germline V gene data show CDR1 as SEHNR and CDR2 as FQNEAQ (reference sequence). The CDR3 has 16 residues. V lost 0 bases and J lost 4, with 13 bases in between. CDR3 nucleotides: TGTGCCAGCAGCTTAGCGCCAGCGGAGAGGTACAATGAGCAGTTCTTC. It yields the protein CASSLAPAERYNEQFF. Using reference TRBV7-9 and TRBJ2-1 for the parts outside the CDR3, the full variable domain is DTGVSQNPRHKITKRGQNVTFRCDPISEHNRLYWYRQTLGQGPEFLTYFQNEAQLEKSRLLSDRFSAERPKGSFSTLEIQRTEQGDSAMYLCASSLAPAERYNEQFFGPGTRLTVL.

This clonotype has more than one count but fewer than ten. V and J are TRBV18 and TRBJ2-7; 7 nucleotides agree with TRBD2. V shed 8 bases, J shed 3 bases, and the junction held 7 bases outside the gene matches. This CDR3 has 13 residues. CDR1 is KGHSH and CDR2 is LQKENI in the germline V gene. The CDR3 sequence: CASTYQRGYEQYF. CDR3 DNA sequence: TGTGCCAGCACTTACCAGCGGGGCTACGAGCAGTACTTC.

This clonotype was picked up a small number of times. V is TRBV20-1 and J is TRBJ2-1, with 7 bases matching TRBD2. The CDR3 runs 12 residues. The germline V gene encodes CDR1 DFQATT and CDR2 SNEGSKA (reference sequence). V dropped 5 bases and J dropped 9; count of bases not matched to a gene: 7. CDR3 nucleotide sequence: TGCAGTGCTTACACACTAGCGAGTGAGCAGTTCTTC. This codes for CSAYTLASEQFF.

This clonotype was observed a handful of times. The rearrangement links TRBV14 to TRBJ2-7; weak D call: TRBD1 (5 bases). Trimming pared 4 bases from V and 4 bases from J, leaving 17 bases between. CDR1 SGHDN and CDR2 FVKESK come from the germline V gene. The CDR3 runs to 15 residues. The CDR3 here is CASSRQGVRGYEQYF. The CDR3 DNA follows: TGTGCCAGCAGCCGACAAGGGGTCCGTGGGTACGAGCAGTACTTC.

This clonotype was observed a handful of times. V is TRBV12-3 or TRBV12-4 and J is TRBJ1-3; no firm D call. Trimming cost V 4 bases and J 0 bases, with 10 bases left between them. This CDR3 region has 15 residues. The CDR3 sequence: CASSSQESSGNTIYF. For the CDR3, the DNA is TGTGCCAGCAGTTCGCAGGAAAGCTCTGGAAACACCATATATTTT.

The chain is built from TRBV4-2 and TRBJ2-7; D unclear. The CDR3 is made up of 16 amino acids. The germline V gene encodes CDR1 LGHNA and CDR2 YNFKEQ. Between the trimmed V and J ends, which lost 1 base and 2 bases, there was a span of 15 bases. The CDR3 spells CASSQVGTSGAYEQYF. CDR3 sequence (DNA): TGTGCCAGCAGCCAAGTCGGCACGTCAGGCGCCTACGAGCAGTACTTC.

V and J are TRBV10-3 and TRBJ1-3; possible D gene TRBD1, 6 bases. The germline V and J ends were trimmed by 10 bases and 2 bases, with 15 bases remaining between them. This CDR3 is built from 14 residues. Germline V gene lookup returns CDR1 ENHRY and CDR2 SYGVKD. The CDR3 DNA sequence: TGTGCCACCCTACCCGGGGGGCCTGGAAACACCATATATTTT. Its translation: CATLPGGPGNTIYF.

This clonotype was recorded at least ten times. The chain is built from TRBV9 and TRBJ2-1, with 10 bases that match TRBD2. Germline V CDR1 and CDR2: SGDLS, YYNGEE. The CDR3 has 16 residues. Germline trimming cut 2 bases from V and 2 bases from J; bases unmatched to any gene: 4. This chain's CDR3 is CASSVGTSGAYNEQFF. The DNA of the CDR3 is TGTGCCAGCAGCGTCGGCACTAGCGGGGCCTACAATGAGCAGTTCTTC.

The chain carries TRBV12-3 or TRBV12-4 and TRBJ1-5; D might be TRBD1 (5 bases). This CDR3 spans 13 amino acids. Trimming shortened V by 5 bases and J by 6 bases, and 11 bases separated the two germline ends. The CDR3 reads CASSQGLSQPQHF. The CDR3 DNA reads TGTGCCAGCAGTCAGGGTCTCTCTCAGCCCCAGCATTTT.

The CDR3 here is CASSARDKNYGYTF. The CDR3 DNA reads as TGCGCCAGCAGCGCCCGGGACAAGAACTATGGCTACACCTTC. The chain is built from TRBV23-1 and TRBJ1-2; perhaps TRBD1 as D (6 bases). TRBV23-1 carries the ORF label, with uncertain function. The length of the CDR3 is 14 residues. The ends were cut back, 6 bases at V and 2 bases at J, with 13 bases in the middle.

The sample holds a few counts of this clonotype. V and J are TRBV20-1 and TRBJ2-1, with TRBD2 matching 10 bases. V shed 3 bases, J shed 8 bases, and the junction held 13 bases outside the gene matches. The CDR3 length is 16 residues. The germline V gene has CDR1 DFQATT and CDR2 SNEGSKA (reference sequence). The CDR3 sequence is CSARGSSGRATDEQFF. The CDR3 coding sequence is TGCAGTGCTAGGGGTTCGAGCGGGAGGGCCACGGATGAGCAGTTCTTC.

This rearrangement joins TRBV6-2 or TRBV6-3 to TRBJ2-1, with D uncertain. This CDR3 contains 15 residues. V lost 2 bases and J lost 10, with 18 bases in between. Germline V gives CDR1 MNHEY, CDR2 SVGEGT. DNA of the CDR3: TGTGCCAGCAGTTACGGGCTAGTGGGCCTTCTGGAGCAGTTCTTC. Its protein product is CASSYGLVGLLEQFF.

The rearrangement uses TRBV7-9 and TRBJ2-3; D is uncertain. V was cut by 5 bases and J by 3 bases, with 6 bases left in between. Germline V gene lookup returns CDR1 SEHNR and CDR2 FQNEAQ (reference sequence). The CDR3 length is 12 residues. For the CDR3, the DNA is TGTGCCAGCAGCAAACGTACAGATACGCAGTATTTT. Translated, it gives CASSKRTDTQYF.

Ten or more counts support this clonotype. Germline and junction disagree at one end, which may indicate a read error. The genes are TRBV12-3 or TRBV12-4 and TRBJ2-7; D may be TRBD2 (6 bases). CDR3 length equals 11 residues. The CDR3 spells CASSLGLALTF. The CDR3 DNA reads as TGTGCCAGCAGTTTGGGGCTAGCGTTAACCTTC.

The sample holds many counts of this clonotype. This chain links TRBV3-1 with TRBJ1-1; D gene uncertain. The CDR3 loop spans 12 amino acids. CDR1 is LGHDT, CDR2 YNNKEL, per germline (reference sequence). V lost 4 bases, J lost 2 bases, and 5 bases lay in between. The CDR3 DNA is TGTGCCAGCAGCCCAACTAACACTGAAGCTTTCTTT. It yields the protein CASSPTNTEAFF.